Below, 12 T cell receptor beta chains from the same sample are listed, as sequenced in a study of cytomegalovirus exposure and HLA in healthy donors (dated by TCRdb to about 2017). Receptor libraries were prepared by the immunoSEQ multiplex PCR assay. A mixture of 60 forward primers for TCR Vbeta segments and 13 reverse primers for TCR Jbeta segments was used in the multiplex PCR. The source is immuneACCESS, and TCRdb retained only in-frame sequences with V and J called. Part of the clones is not carried over; for the studies checked, unresolved V genes explain less than half of this, and the remainder is unexplained. The sample contains under 150,000 clones, roughly 80% of them found a single time. The ten largest clones capture about 1% of the sample. The material sequenced was PBMCs. Receptors originate from a woman aged 55-70 years in good health and CMV-seronegative.

This rearrangement joins TRBV7-8 to TRBJ2-5; 11 nucleotides line up with TRBD2. Losses at the gene ends were 3 bases for V and 4 bases for J; bases not matched to a gene: 4. Germline V gene sequence: CDR1 SGHVS, CDR2 FQNEAQ. This CDR3 has 15 residues. Written as DNA, the CDR3 is TGTGCCAGCAGCTTTAGCGGGGGGGCCGGAGAGACCCAGTACTTC. Its protein is CASSFSGGAGETQYF.

The genes are TRBV19 and TRBJ2-3; D is undetermined. The CDR3 runs to 11 residues. The germline V gene encodes CDR1 LNHDA and CDR2 SQIVND (reference sequence). Trimming took 6 bases from V and 2 from J, leaving 3 bases between them. CDR3 sequence: CASSYTDTQYF. CDR3 nucleotides: TGTGCCAGTAGCTACACAGATACGCAGTATTTT.

The chain has TRBV6-5 and TRBJ2-1; 8 bases match TRBD1. V trimming: 0 bases; J trimming: 4 bases; junction bases outside the gene matches: 5. Germline V gene sequence: CDR1 MNHEY, CDR2 SVGAGI. The CDR3 totals 16 residues. In DNA, the CDR3 is TGTGCCAGCAGTTACTCCGGGGACAGGACATACAATGAGCAGTTCTTC. Residues: CASSYSGDRTYNEQFF.

The genes are TRBV9 and TRBJ1-3; D remains ambiguous. The CDR3 runs 12 residues. Germline-derived CDR1 and CDR2 are SGDLS and YYNGEE. Trimming removed 7 bases from V and 2 bases from J, with 7 bases in between. The CDR3 bases are TGTGCCAGCGGTCCGGCTGGAAACACCATATATTTT. Translating it yields CASGPAGNTIYF.

The chain combines TRBV27 with TRBJ2-7; TRBD1 might be the D (6 bases). The V and J ends lost 7 bases and 1 base respectively, with 14 bases between them. This CDR3 spans 14 amino acids. Germline V gene sequence: CDR1 MNHEY, CDR2 SMNVEV (reference sequence). The CDR3 nucleotides read TGTGCCAGCACCCCCCTAGGGGGTTCCTACGAGCAGTACTTC. Translated, it gives CASTPLGGSYEQYF.

V and J are TRBV19 and TRBJ2-5; 8 bases agree with TRBD2. The germline V gene has CDR1 LNHDA and CDR2 SQIVND (reference sequence). J gave up 3 bases and V 6 bases, and 6 bases lay outside the gene matches. The CDR3 contains 14 residues. CDR3 sequence (DNA): TGTGCCAGTAGAGACGGGGGGGCCGAAGAGACCCAGTACTTC. It encodes CASRDGGAEETQYF.

This clone was seen more than once but under ten times. This chain connects TRBV19 to TRBJ1-1, with 7 bases that match TRBD1. CDR3 length equals 15 residues. The germline CDR1 and CDR2 sequences are LNHDA and SQIVND (reference sequence). The J segment lost 1 base and the V segment lost 4 bases, leaving 6 bases of the junction unmatched. The CDR3 region has the DNA TGTGCCAGTAGTACCTCGGGACAGCCGAACACTGAAGCTTTCTTT. Its protein is CASSTSGQPNTEAFF.

This chain joins TRBV14 and TRBJ2-3; tentatively, D is TRBD2 (5 bases). CDR3 length: 18 amino acids. Deletions cut 1 base from V and 2 bases from J, with 19 bases between. Germline values: CDR1 SGHDN, CDR2 FVKESK. CDR3 protein: CASSQGWTLRKNTDTQYF. In DNA form, the CDR3 reads TGTGCCAGCAGCCAAGGGTGGACTCTCAGAAAAAACACAGATACGCAGTATTTT.

This chain links TRBV5-1 with TRBJ2-2; possibly TRBD1 for D (5 bases). This CDR3 has 15 residues. From germline, CDR1 is SGHRS and CDR2 YFSETQ. V shed 5 bases and J shed 0 bases, with 11 bases lying between them. CDR3 DNA sequence: TGCGCCAGCAGACGGACAAGTACGAACACCGGGGAGCTGTTTTTT. This codes for CASRRTSTNTGELFF. Using reference TRBV5-1 and TRBJ2-2 for the parts outside the CDR3, the full variable domain is KAGVTQTPRYLIKTRGQQVTLSCSPISGHRSVSWYQQTPGQGLQFLFEYFSETQRNKGNFPGRFSGRQFSNSRSEMNVSTLELGDSALYLCASRRTSTNTGELFFGEGSRLTVL.

The V call is TRBV7-6, the J call TRBJ2-1, with D possibly matching TRBD2 (6 bases). V lost 5 bases and J lost 9, with 14 bases in between. CDR3 size: 13 residues. The germline gives CDR1 SGHVS, CDR2 FNYEAQ. CDR3 sequence (DNA): TGTGCCAGCAGCCAGACTAGGAATGTTGAGCAGTTCTTC. Protein sequence: CASSQTRNVEQFF.

This clone is a singleton in its sample. The rearrangement uses TRBV5-1 and TRBJ2-5; D is uncertain. The CDR3 is 13 residues long. V was trimmed by 0 bases and J by 5 bases, leaving 8 bases between them. Germline lookup yields CDR1 SGHRS and CDR2 YFSETQ. The CDR3 DNA reads TGCGCCAGCAGCTTGGTCGTCTTGGAGACCCAGTACTTC. Translating it yields CASSLVVLETQYF.

J is TRBJ1-2 and V is TRBV10-3; D may be TRBD1 (5 bases). V gave up 3 bases and J gave up 2 bases, with 10 bases separating them. Germline values: CDR1 ENHRY, CDR2 SYGVKD. CDR3 size: 14 residues. The CDR3 reads CAISDVTANYGYTF. The DNA for the CDR3 is TGTGCCATCAGTGACGTGACAGCAAACTATGGCTACACCTTC.